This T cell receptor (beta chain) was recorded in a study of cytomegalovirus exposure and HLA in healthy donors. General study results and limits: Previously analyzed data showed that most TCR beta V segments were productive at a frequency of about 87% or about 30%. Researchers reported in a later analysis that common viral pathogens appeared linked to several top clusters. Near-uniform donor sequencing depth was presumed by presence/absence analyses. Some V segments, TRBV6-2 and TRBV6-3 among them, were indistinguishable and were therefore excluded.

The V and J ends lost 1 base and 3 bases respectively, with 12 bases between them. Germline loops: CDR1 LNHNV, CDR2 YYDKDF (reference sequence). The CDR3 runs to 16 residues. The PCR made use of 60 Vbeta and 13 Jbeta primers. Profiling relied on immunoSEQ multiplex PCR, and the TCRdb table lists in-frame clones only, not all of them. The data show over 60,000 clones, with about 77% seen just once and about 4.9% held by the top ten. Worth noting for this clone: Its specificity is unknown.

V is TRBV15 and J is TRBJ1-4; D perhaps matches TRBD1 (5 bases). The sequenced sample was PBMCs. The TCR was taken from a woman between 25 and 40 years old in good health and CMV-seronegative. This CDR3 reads CATSRGSGGANEKLFF. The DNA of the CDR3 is TGTGCCACCAGCAGAGGTAGCGGGGGAGCTAATGAAAAACTGTTTTTT.